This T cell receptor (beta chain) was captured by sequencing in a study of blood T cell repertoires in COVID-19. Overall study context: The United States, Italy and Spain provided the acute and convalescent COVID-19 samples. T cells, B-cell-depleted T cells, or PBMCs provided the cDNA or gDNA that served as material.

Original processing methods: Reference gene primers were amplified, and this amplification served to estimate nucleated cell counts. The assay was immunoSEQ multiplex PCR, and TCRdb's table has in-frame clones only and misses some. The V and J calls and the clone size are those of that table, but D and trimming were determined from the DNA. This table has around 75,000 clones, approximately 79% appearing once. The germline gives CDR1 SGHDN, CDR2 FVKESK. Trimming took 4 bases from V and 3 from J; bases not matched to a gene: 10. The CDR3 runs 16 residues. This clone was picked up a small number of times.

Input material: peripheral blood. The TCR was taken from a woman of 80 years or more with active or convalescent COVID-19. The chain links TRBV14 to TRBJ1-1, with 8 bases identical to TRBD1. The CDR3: CASSRRQGSWDTEAFF. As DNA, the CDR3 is TGTGCCAGCAGCCGCCGACAGGGGAGCTGGGACACTGAAGCTTTCTTT. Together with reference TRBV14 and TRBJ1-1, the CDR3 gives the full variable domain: EAGVTQFPSHSVIEKGQTVTLRCDPISGHDNLYWYRRVMGKEIKFLLHFVKESKQDESGMPNNRFLAERTGGTYSTLKVQPAELEDSGVYFCASSRRQGSWDTEAFFGQGTRLTVV.